One sample yielded the 20 T cell receptor beta chains listed below, sequenced in a study of T cells in Graves' hyperthyroidism and ophthalmopathy. RNA transcripts yielded amplified TCR beta CDR3 regions. TCR CDR3 underwent first-round RT-PCR with the HTBI primer set. TCRdb analysed the multiplex PCR reads with MiXCR anew, one entry per CDR3 protein. The profile covers 500,000 to 750,000 distinct CDR3 sequences, with about 14% appearing a single time and roughly 7.7% taken by the ten largest. The material sequenced was blood. The origin of the receptors is a woman under 30 with Graves' ophthalmopathy.

At least ten counts were recorded for this clonotype. The J gene is TRBJ2-1, the V gene TRBV12-3 or TRBV12-4; 8 positions agree with TRBD2. V shed 5 bases and J 3 bases; nucleotides not matched to a gene: 9. The CDR3 length is 16 residues. The CDR3 region is CASSPPGLALYNEQFF. The DNA of the CDR3 is TGTGCCAGCAGTCCCCCCGGACTAGCCCTCTACAATGAGCAGTTCTTC.

The gene calls are TRBV11-3 and TRBJ1-6, with TRBD1 identical over 8 bases. This CDR3 spans 16 amino acids. The V and J ends lost 5 bases and 6 bases, in that order; junction bases with no gene match: 9. Germline V gives CDR1 SGHNT, CDR2 YENEEA. CDR3 residues: CASSHRTGNFNSPLHF. CDR3 sequence (DNA): TGTGCCAGCAGCCACCGGACAGGGAACTTTAATTCACCCCTCCACTTT.

This clonotype was seen many times. The rearrangement links TRBV2 to TRBJ1-3; a possible D gene is TRBD1 (6 bases). Trimming left V 6 bases short and J 4 bases short, with 13 bases between. The germline V gene encodes CDR1 SNHLY and CDR2 FYNNEI. There are 14 residues in the CDR3. The DNA of the CDR3 is TGTGCCAGCAGGGAGAGGACAGTAGGAAACACCATATATTTT. Its protein is CASRERTVGNTIYF.

This clonotype was seen repeatedly, ten times or more. The chain joins TRBV12-3 or TRBV12-4 to TRBJ2-7; maybe TRBD2 (6 bases). This CDR3 spans 11 amino acids. V was trimmed by 8 bases and J by 7 bases, leaving 12 bases between them. The CDR3 DNA reads as TGTGCCAGCCGATGGGGGAGGGAGCAGTACTTC. Its translation: CASRWGREQYF.

This clonotype appeared many times. The gene calls are TRBV10-3 and TRBJ1-5; D might be TRBD1 (6 bases). Trimming removed 5 bases at V and 3 bases at J, with 14 bases between. The CDR3 consists of 15 residues. The germline CDR1 and CDR2 sequences are ENHRY and SYGVKD. This CDR3 is CAISSPGGPNQPQHF. CDR3 bases: TGTGCCATCAGTTCGCCGGGGGGCCCCAATCAGCCCCAGCATTTT.

At least ten counts were recorded for this clonotype. The J gene is TRBJ2-7, the V gene TRBV6-1; no reliable D call. CDR1 is MNHNS, CDR2 SASEGT, per germline. CDR3 size: 16 residues. V was pared by 5 bases and J by 0 bases, with 17 bases between. CDR3 nucleotides: TGTGCCAGCAGTTCCCTCCGGGCACAAGCCTCCTACGAGCAGTACTTC. Its protein product is CASSSLRAQASYEQYF.

In this sample, this clonotype turned up many times. V gene TRBV9 combines with J gene TRBJ2-3; D ambiguous. This CDR3 region has 14 residues. Trimming left V 0 bases short and J 2 bases short, with 7 bases between. The germline CDR1 and CDR2 sequences are SGDLS and YYNGEE. CDR3 sequence (DNA): TGTGCCAGCAGCGTAGACCAGGCCACAGATACGCAGTATTTT. Its protein is CASSVDQATDTQYF.

This clonotype was detected many times. The CDR3 loop reads CASKTGDNYNEQFF. CDR3 nucleotide sequence: TGTGCCAGCAAGACAGGGGATAACTACAATGAGCAGTTCTTC. The V call is TRBV6-1, the J call TRBJ2-1; 8 nucleotides match TRBD1. V shed 7 bases and J 3 bases; nucleotides not matched to a gene: 5. In germline, CDR1 is MNHNS, CDR2 SASEGT. The CDR3 runs 14 residues.

The J gene is TRBJ2-5, the V gene TRBV11-3; perhaps TRBD1 as D (6 bases). V lost 5 bases, J lost 5 bases, and 24 bases lay in between. The germline V gene encodes CDR1 SGHNT and CDR2 YENEEA. The CDR3 consists of 17 residues. The CDR3 nucleotides are TGTGCCAGCAGCCTAGCCCTCTTTGGGACACGCCTTGAGACCCAGTACTTC. Protein product: CASSLALFGTRLETQYF.

The V and J genes are TRBV25-1 and TRBJ2-5, with D perhaps matching TRBD1 (6 bases). The germline V gene encodes CDR1 MGHDK and CDR2 SYGVNS. The CDR3 runs 15 residues. The germline V and J ends were trimmed by 4 bases and 4 bases, with 16 bases remaining between them. The CDR3 sequence: CASSGLKGELETQYF. Here the CDR3 DNA reads TGTGCCAGCAGTGGTCTGAAGGGGGAGCTAGAGACCCAGTACTTC.

V is TRBV6-5 and J is TRBJ1-2; the D gene is possibly TRBD1 (6 bases). The germline CDR1 and CDR2 sequences are MNHEY and SVGAGI. CDR3 size: 14 residues. V lost 4 bases and J lost 6, with 15 bases in between. CDR3 amino acids: CASSFGSGANGYTF. CDR3 DNA: TGTGCCAGCAGTTTCGGGTCAGGGGCAAATGGCTACACCTTC.

This clonotype was detected only a few times. The V call is TRBV20-1, the J call TRBJ2-2, with D perhaps TRBD1 or TRBD2 (6 bases each). In germline, CDR1 is DFQATT, CDR2 SNEGSKA (reference sequence). Trimming left V 0 bases short and J 5 bases short, with 19 bases between. The CDR3 spans 17 residues. The CDR3 nucleotides read TGCAGTGCTAGAGATCCCGGGGGCCTTAAGGGTACCGGGGAGCTGTTTTTT. It specifies CSARDPGGLKGTGELFF.

Ten or more counts support this clonotype. V and J are TRBV2 and TRBJ2-3, with D perhaps TRBD1 (6 bases). CDR3 length equals 15 residues. Germline V gives CDR1 SNHLY, CDR2 FYNNEI. With 8 bases removed from V and 0 bases from J, the gap between germline ends came to 15 bases. CDR3 residues: CASDSTGISTDTQYF. The CDR3 coding sequence is TGTGCCAGCGATTCGACAGGTATCAGCACAGATACGCAGTATTTT.

In its sample, this clonotype was seen many times. V usage is TRBV4-2 and J usage is TRBJ1-5; 9 nucleotides match TRBD1. The CDR3 covers 15 residues. Trimming at V came to 4 bases and at J to 3 bases, leaving 4 bases not matched to a gene. Germline values: CDR1 LGHNA, CDR2 YNFKEQ. The CDR3 reads CASSPRDRDNQPQHF. In DNA, the CDR3 is TGTGCCAGCAGCCCACGGGACAGGGACAATCAGCCCCAGCATTTT.

This clonotype came up many times. The chain uses TRBV30 and TRBJ2-7; 9 bases match TRBD2. J gave up 3 bases and V 0 bases, and 3 bases lay outside the gene matches. This CDR3 is 14 amino acids long. The germline V gene has CDR1 GTSNPN and CDR2 SVGIG (reference sequence). Here the CDR3 DNA reads TGTGCCTGGAGTGTACTAGCGGGCCGCTACGAGCAGTACTTC. Translated, it gives CAWSVLAGRYEQYF. The variable domain in full, completed from reference TRBV30 and TRBJ2-7, reads SQTIHQWPATLVQPVGSPLSLECTVEGTSNPNLYWYRQAAGRGLQLLFYSVGIGQISSEVPQNLSASRPQDRQFILSSKKLLLSDSGFYLCAWSVLAGRYEQYFGPGTRLTVT.

This clonotype was seen a handful of times. This chain links TRBV5-1 with TRBJ2-1; 8 bases match TRBD2. With V trimmed by 0 bases and J by 4 bases, 9 bases remained unmatched. Germline-derived CDR1 and CDR2 are SGHRS and YFSETQ. This CDR3 has 17 amino acids. The CDR3 loop reads CASSLGLAGPFYNEQFF. As DNA, the CDR3 is TGCGCCAGCAGCTTGGGTCTAGCGGGCCCCTTTTACAATGAGCAGTTCTTC.

This clonotype was observed at least ten times. The rearrangement joins TRBV7-8 to TRBJ2-2; TRBD2 matches at 11 bases. This CDR3 region has 16 residues. Germline V gene sequence: CDR1 SGHVS, CDR2 FQNEAQ. The trim removed 5 bases at V and 4 bases at J, leaving 6 bases unmatched. In DNA, the CDR3 is TGTGCCAGCAGCCCGACCGGGACTAGCGGCACCGGGGAGCTGTTTTTT. Translating it yields CASSPTGTSGTGELFF.

Concerning this clonotype: The junction does not match germline at one end; this may be a read error. The chain is built from TRBV12-3 or TRBV12-4 and TRBJ2-7; TRBD2 might be the D (5 bases). The CDR3 is made up of 16 amino acids. The DNA for the CDR3 is TGTGCCAGCATCCCCCCCGGGGTTCGGCCCCACTACGAGCAGTCCTTC. This encodes CASIPPGVRPHYEQSF.

This clonotype was seen at least ten times. This chain links TRBV20-1 with TRBJ1-1; D gene ambiguous. This CDR3 has 12 residues. Germline CDR1 reads DFQATT; CDR2 reads SNEGSKA (reference sequence). The V gene lost 1 base and the J gene lost 1 base, with 4 bases spanning the gap. The CDR3 sequence is CSARVGNTEAFF. CDR3 bases: TGCAGTGCTAGAGTGGGGAACACTGAAGCTTTCTTT.

This clonotype was observed many times. This chain connects TRBV7-8 to TRBJ2-1, with D possibly TRBD1 on 5 matching bases. CDR3 length: 17 amino acids. Germline lookup yields CDR1 SGHVS and CDR2 FQNEAQ. Trimming took 5 bases from V and 0 from J, leaving 17 bases between them. CDR3 nucleotides: TGTGCCAGCAGCGGAGCTACAGGTGGAAGCTCCTACAATGAGCAGTTCTTC. It is translated as CASSGATGGSSYNEQFF.